Listed below are T cell receptor beta chains from one sample, sequenced in a study of cytotoxic CD8 clonotypes in ibrutinib-treated CLL. Using immunoSEQ multiplex PCR, the repertoire was profiled, and TCRdb retains in-frame clones only, with some absent. The sample includes over 100,000 clones, roughly 85% seen only once; the top ten take approximately 2%. Sample: PBMCs, taken after 24 months of ibrutinib treatment. The receptors were gathered from a human donor with chronic lymphocytic leukemia. Each CDR3 is given without its conserved first and last residue. The order of the fields is J gene, V gene, CDR3 protein.

>TRBJ2-3|TRBV4-3
ASSQDLEWEGRGTDTQY
>TRBJ1-5|TRBV4-1
ASSTRVGNQPQH
>TRBJ2-2|TRBV19
ASKGLADTGELF
>TRBJ2-5|TRBV7-2
ASSLGAGEETQY
>TRBJ2-6|TRBV28
ASSPLGQGAQGANVLT
>TRBJ1-5|TRBV30
AWSVRGGFQPQH
>TRBJ1-5|TRBV19
ASSKRDRGAAQPQH
>TRBJ1-1|TRBV18
ASSSTSDDRPNTEAF
>TRBJ1-2|TRBV28
ASSPPDRIANYGYT
>TRBJ1-1|TRBV7-2
ASSLMVGEAF
>TRBJ2-3|TRBV7-9
ASSLSDLDTQY
>TRBJ1-2|TRBV27
ASSSPGTSRGGYT
>TRBJ2-7|TRBV19
ASSPSIYSYEQY
>TRBJ2-5|TRBV11-1
ASSSHSQETQY
>TRBJ2-5|TRBV4-2
ASSKGLAGGVRQETQY
>TRBJ1-6|TRBV2
ASSSETLNSPLH
>TRBJ1-3|TRBV18
ASSPNWGRTSGNTIY
>TRBJ2-5|TRBV29-1
SVGRFAQRGIAPQETQY
>TRBJ1-4|TRBV19
ASAPGDRAATNEKLF
>TRBJ1-2|TRBV28
ASSFDNNGGYT
>TRBJ2-7|TRBV27
ASSPSGRASYEQY
>TRBJ1-1|TRBV6-1
ASRINTEAF
>TRBJ2-7|TRBV7-2
ASSRRGGRETHEQY
>TRBJ2-7|TRBV9
ASSAGVEQY
>TRBJ1-2|TRBV28
ASIEPGRTNYGYT
>TRBJ2-5|TRBV5-4
ASSSGNGAGEYQETQY
>TRBJ1-1|TRBV2
ASRSQGVGNTEAF
>TRBJ1-5|TRBV23-1
ASSQSWGFSNQPQH
>TRBJ1-6|TRBV10-1
ASSEPRNNSPLH
>TRBJ1-5|TRBV15
ATSRVRTGYQPQH
>TRBJ2-3|TRBV9
ASSVETDTQY
>TRBJ2-2|TRBV5-1
ASSLDSMGAGELF
>TRBJ2-5|TRBV28
ASSFGQDEGETQY